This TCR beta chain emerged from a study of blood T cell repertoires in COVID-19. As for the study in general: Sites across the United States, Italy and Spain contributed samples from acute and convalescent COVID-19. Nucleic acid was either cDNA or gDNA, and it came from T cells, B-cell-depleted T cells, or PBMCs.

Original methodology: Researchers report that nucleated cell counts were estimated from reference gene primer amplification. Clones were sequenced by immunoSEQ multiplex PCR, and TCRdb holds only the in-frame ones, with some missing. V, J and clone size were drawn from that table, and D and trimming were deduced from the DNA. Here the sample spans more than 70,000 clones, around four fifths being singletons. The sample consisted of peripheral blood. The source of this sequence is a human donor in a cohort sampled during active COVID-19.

The chain's CDR3 is CAWSKGQTTDTQYF. In DNA, the CDR3 is TGTGCCTGGAGTAAAGGACAGACCACAGATACGCAGTATTTT. This chain uses TRBV30 with TRBJ2-3, with D possibly matching TRBD1 (6 bases). Germline CDR1 and CDR2: GTSNPN and SVGIG (reference sequence). The V end was cut by 2 bases, the J end by 2 bases, with 11 bases between. This CDR3 is 14 amino acids long.